This paragraph reports one TCR beta chain. This sample is part of a study of blood T cell repertoires in COVID-19. Overall study: Specimens from acute and convalescent COVID-19 originated in the United States, Italy and Spain. T cells, B-cell-depleted T cells, or PBMCs supplied cDNA or gDNA.

The J segment lost 1 base and the V segment lost 3 bases, leaving 9 bases of the junction unmatched. This CDR3 has 18 amino acids. The germline CDR1 and CDR2 sequences are SGHVS and FNYEAQ. TCRdb's table, derived via immunoSEQ multiplex PCR, lists solely in-frame clones and lacks some. Here the sample spans about 110,000 clones, around 83% being singletons. The sample comprised peripheral blood. This sequence joins TRBV7-6 and TRBJ1-1; TRBD1 agrees at 12 bases. This TCR was sampled from an elderly woman with active or convalescent COVID-19. The CDR3 nucleotides are TGTGCCAGCAGCTTCCTCCCCGGGACAGGGGGCGCGAACACTGAAGCTTTCTTT. This translates into CASSFLPGTGGANTEAFF. The full variable domain, completed using reference TRBV7-6 and TRBJ1-1, is GAGVSQSPRYKVTKRGQDVALRCDPISGHVSLYWYRQALGQGPEFLTYFNYEAQQDKSGLPNDRFSAERPEGSISTLTIQRTEQRDSAMYRCASSFLPGTGGANTEAFFGQGTRLTVV.